The clone carrying this TCR beta chain was counted only a few times. Its antigen is undetermined. These data belong to a study of identical twins. A universal primer site was incorporated via template switching, and the cDNA contained unique molecular identifiers. TCRdb reprocessed the 5' RACE reads via MiXCR and lists one record per CDR3 protein. The table has some 500,000 distinct CDR3 sequences, 14% seen once. Study outcomes and limitations: Compared with models, monozygotic twins showed more out-of-frame TCR alpha sharing.

Germline CDR1 is SGHAT and CDR2 is FQNNGV. This CDR3 is built from 16 residues. The V gene lost 5 bases and the J gene lost 2 bases, with 16 bases spanning the gap. The same sample was also used in a study of yellow fever vaccine responses in identical twins.

The V call is TRBV11-2, the J call TRBJ2-1; D perhaps matches TRBD2 (9 bases). The clonotype comes from a woman younger than 30 in good health. The sequenced sample consisted of CD4+ T cells sorted from blood. The CDR3 nucleotides read TGTGCCAGCAGCCAGGGGGCGGGAGGGCCCTACAATGAGCAGTTCTTC. Translating gives CASSQGAGGPYNEQFF. The full variable domain, completed using reference TRBV11-2 and TRBJ2-1, is EAGVAQSPRYKIIEKRQSVAFWCNPISGHATLYWYQQILGQGPKLLIQFQNNGVVDDSQLPKDRFSAERLKGVDSTLKIQPAKLEDSAVYLCASSQGAGGPYNEQFFGPGTRLTVL.